This T cell receptor beta chain is from a study of blood T cell repertoires in COVID-19. Participant ages covered roughly 18 to 89 years across 24 US areas. Donors were grouped by their self-reported clinical history. The CDR3 covers 17 residues. Germline-derived CDR1 and CDR2 are SGHRS and YFSETQ. The V and J ends lost 0 bases and 7 bases, in that order; junction bases with no gene match: 9. Assay: immunoSEQ multiplex PCR; the TCRdb copy retains only in-frame clones and omits some. This sample has a few hundred thousand clones, with just over 85% found just once. The genes are TRBV5-1 and TRBJ2-2, with TRBD2 matching 10 bases. The specimen was PBMCs or T cells enriched from blood (not recorded which). The source of this sequence is a woman aged 18-30 years who had recovered from COVID-19. The CDR3 here is CASSLGLAGVSYGELFF. DNA for the CDR3: TGCGCCAGCAGCTTGGGCCTAGCGGGAGTATCCTACGGGGAGCTGTTTTTT.